This entry lists 3 T cell receptor beta chains sequenced from one sample in a study of CXCR3-negative and CXCR3-positive naive CD8 T cells. General study findings and limits: Comparison of naive cells showed more hydrophobic TRB CDR3s in CXCR3-positive than in CXCR3-negative naive cells.

Which antigens these TCRs recognize remains unknown. The method, 5' RACE with UMI labels, was used to prepare the TRB cDNA libraries. TCRdb processed the 5' RACE reads again and assigns one entry to each CDR3 protein, with no DNA. The table lists over 150,000 distinct CDR3 sequences, with approximately 0.5% in the top ten. The specimen was naive CXCR3+ CD8+ T cells from blood. Regarding subset: CD45RO-CCR7+CD27+CD95- naive CD8+ T cells expressing CXCR3 (TNR3+). The receptors derive from a human donor in good health. Some clones in this sample may be carry-over from other donors' samples.

The chain uses TRBV29-1 and TRBJ2-1; TCRdb reports TRBD2, a call that lacks DNA to check it against. This CDR3 is 17 amino acids long. CDR1 and CDR2 (germline): SQVTM, ANQGSEA. Here the CDR3 reads CSVENVAGHSSYNEQFF.

This rearrangement joins TRBV5-4 to TRBJ2-1; TCRdb reports TRBD1, a call that lacks DNA to check it against. CDR1 and CDR2 (germline): SGHNT, YYREEE (reference sequence). This CDR3 has 13 residues. CDR3 residues: CASSLWRGDEQFF. The entire variable domain, with the rest obtained from reference TRBV5-4 and TRBJ2-1, is as follows: ETGVTQSPTHLIKTRGQQVTLRCSSQSGHNTVSWYQQALGQGPQFIFQYYREEENGRGNFPPRFSGLQFPNYSSELNVNALELDDSALYLCASSLWRGDEQFFGPGTRLTVL.

The V gene is TRBV29-1, the J gene TRBJ2-4; TCRdb's D call of TRBD1 is untestable without DNA. This CDR3 contains 17 residues. Germline CDR1 SQVTM, CDR2 ANQGSEA. The CDR3 protein is CSVEVWGQSIAKNIQYF.